This paragraph covers one T cell receptor beta chain sequence. The clone's antigen remains unknown. Per-nucleotide qualities are absent, and no much larger clonotype sits a single base away. This sample was taken from a study of blood T cell repertoires in COVID-19 (dated by TCRdb to about 2020). With regard to the full study: Collaborator samples came from the United States, Italy and Spain and covered acute and convalescent phases of COVID-19. The repertoires were released in a freely available public database meant as a resource for research on the immune response to SARS-CoV-2. The dataset comprised deeply sampled blood TCRbeta repertoires from subjects exposed to, actively infected with, or recovered from COVID-19. Nearly every sample came with metadata listing a de-identified subject ID, COVID-19 status, age in years and sex. HLA class I and class II types, where available, came from metadata supplied by the sample provider rather than from assay-based typing. The samples were drawn from the first 160 participants of the ongoing ImmuneRACE study and from over 950 subjects provided by 6 global collaborators. The material from the prospective study consisted of cDNA or gDNA derived from T cells, B-cell-depleted T cells, or PBMCs.

Study-wide conclusions, independent of this receptor: How much clinical and demographic metadata was included differed by source and by participant, and the metadata was provided uncurated.

TCRbeta CDR3 regions were amplified from genomic DNA by means of the immunoSEQ Assay, a bias-controlled multiplex PCR. As for the authors' bioinformatics: Nucleated cell counts per sample were estimated from amplification of reference gene primers within the assay. Sequence reads were collapsed and filtered to measure the absolute abundance of every unique TCRbeta CDR3 rearrangement. Productive Simpson clonality was computed per sample as the square root of Simpson's diversity index over productive rearrangements. TCRdb took over this immuneACCESS table, retaining in-frame rearrangements with V and J assigned. Such tables are incomplete; in checked studies, under half of the missing clones stem from an unresolved V gene, and the remainder is unexplained. V, J and clone size derive from that table, while D and trimming were established from the DNA sequence. The sample profile shows 180,000 or so clones; 86% of them were found once. Clones ranked in the top ten supply 0.99% of the sample.

The collaborating institutions used their own protocols to collect whole blood in K2EDTA tubes. For TCRbeta analysis, collaborators shipped samples in one of three forms: frozen whole blood, isolated PBMCs, or DNA extracted from either of those sample types. The sequence was collected from a man between 18 and 29 years old with acute or convalescent COVID-19. Sequencing was carried out using peripheral blood.

The CDR3 in this case is CASGRDSNYGYTF. The DNA sequence is given as TGTGCTAGTGGACGGGACAGTAACTATGGCTACACCTTC. The rearrangement combines TRBV12-5 with TRBJ1-2; 7 junctional bases match TRBD1. CDR1 and CDR2 were assigned from the germline V gene as LGHNT and FRNRAP. Trimming accounts for 6 bases at V and 1 base at J, while the number of junction bases matched to no gene is 2. The CDR3 runs 13 residues from the cysteine to the phenylalanine. Only the CDR3 part of the read is kept: 39 bases, read in frame from the first base.